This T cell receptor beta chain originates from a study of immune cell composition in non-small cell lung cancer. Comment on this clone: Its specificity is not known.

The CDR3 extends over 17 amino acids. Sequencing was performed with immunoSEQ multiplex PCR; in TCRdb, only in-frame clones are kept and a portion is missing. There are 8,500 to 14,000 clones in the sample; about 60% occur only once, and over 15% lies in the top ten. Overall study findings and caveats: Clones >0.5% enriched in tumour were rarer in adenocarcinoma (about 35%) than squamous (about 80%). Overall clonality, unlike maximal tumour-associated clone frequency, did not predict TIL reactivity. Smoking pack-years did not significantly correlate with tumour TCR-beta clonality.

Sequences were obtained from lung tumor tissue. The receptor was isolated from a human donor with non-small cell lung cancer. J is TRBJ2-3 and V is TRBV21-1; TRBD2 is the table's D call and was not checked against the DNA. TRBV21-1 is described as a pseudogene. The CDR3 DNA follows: TGTGCCAGCAGCAAACCATCTACACTAGCGGAGACAGATACGCAGTATTTT. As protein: CASSKPSTLAETDTQYF.